This entry lists 32 T cell receptor beta chains sequenced from one sample in a study of blood T cell repertoires in COVID-19. Using immunoSEQ multiplex PCR, the repertoire was profiled, and TCRdb retains in-frame clones only, with some absent. The repertoire holds under 200,000 clones, with about 88% as singletons. Sequencing used PBMCs or T cells enriched from blood (not recorded which). These receptors were taken from a woman aged 18-35 years who had recovered from COVID-19.

The chain links TRBV23-1 to TRBJ2-3, with TRBD2 matching 9 bases. TRBV23-1 carries the ORF label, with uncertain function. The CDR3 runs 15 residues. V gave up 0 bases and J gave up 5 bases; unmatched junction bases: 3. The CDR3 here is CASSQSWTSVDTQYF. The CDR3 nucleotides are TGCGCCAGCAGTCAATCATGGACTAGCGTAGATACGCAGTATTTT.

The chain links TRBV9 to TRBJ1-3; 7 nucleotides agree with TRBD1. The CDR3 runs 17 residues. Germline V gives CDR1 SGDLS, CDR2 YYNGEE. J was trimmed by 0 bases and V by 3 bases; bases with no gene match: 9. CDR3 sequence (DNA): TGTGCCAGCAGCGACTTCGGGACAGTCAGCTCTGGAAACACCATATATTTT. Translating it yields CASSDFGTVSSGNTIYF.

This clone was observed once. This chain links TRBV5-8 with TRBJ2-7; D uncertain. This CDR3 region has 14 residues. The germline V and J ends were trimmed by 1 base and 1 base, with 9 bases remaining between them. CDR1 and CDR2 from the germline V gene are SGHTS and YDEGEE. CDR3 sequence: CASSLLPDSYEQYF. CDR3 nucleotides: TGTGCCAGCAGCTTGCTTCCAGATTCCTACGAGCAGTACTTC.

The chain combines TRBV12-5 with TRBJ1-5; D is ambiguous. The V gene's germline CDR1 is LGHNT and CDR2 FRNRAP. This CDR3 spans 14 amino acids. Trimming took 0 bases from V and 4 from J, leaving 7 bases between them. The chain's CDR3 is CASGLVRSNQPQHF. The CDR3 coding sequence is TGTGCTAGTGGTTTGGTACGGTCGAATCAGCCCCAGCATTTT. The entire variable domain, with the rest obtained from reference TRBV12-5 and TRBJ1-5, is as follows: DARVTQTPRHKVTEMGQEVTMRCQPILGHNTVFWYRQTMMQGLELLAYFRNRAPLDDSGMPKDRFSAEMPDATLATLKIQPSEPRDSAVYFCASGLVRSNQPQHFGDGTRLSIL.

This clone was seen just once. This chain links TRBV5-1 with TRBJ2-1; TRBD2 matches 11 bases. With V trimmed by 2 bases and J by 0 bases, 16 bases remained unmatched. Germline loops: CDR1 SGHRS, CDR2 YFSETQ. This CDR3 region has 21 residues. CDR3: CASSFSRKLAGEINSYNEQFF. DNA for the CDR3: TGCGCCAGCAGCTTTTCCCGGAAACTAGCGGGAGAAATAAACTCCTACAATGAGCAGTTCTTC. Variable domain in full (rest from reference TRBV5-1 and TRBJ2-1): KAGVTQTPRYLIKTRGQQVTLSCSPISGHRSVSWYQQTPGQGLQFLFEYFSETQRNKGNFPGRFSGRQFSNSRSEMNVSTLELGDSALYLCASSFSRKLAGEINSYNEQFFGPGTRLTVL.

V is TRBV28 and J is TRBJ2-3; D remains ambiguous. The CDR3 contains 15 residues. Germline-derived CDR1 and CDR2 are MDHEN and SYDVKM. V lost 2 bases and J 0 bases, leaving 9 bases between the germline ends. CDR3 sequence: CASSLVLGSTDTQYF. The CDR3 coding sequence is TGTGCCAGCAGTTTAGTGTTGGGCAGCACAGATACGCAGTATTTT.

This clone was counted once. The chain recombines TRBV30 with TRBJ1-3; D gene ambiguous. The ends were cut back, 3 bases at V and 0 bases at J, with 9 bases in the middle. This CDR3 spans 14 amino acids. Germline CDR1 and CDR2: GTSNPN and SVGIG (reference sequence). The CDR3 reads CAWRPRRSGNTIYF. As DNA, the CDR3 is TGTGCCTGGAGGCCCAGGCGCTCTGGAAACACCATATATTTT. Full variable domain (outside the CDR3, taken from reference TRBV30 and TRBJ1-3): SQTIHQWPATLVQPVGSPLSLECTVEGTSNPNLYWYRQAAGRGLQLLFYSVGIGQISSEVPQNLSASRPQDRQFILSSKKLLLSDSGFYLCAWRPRRSGNTIYFGEGSWLTVV.

J is TRBJ1-2 and V is TRBV2, with unresolved D. The germline V gene encodes CDR1 SNHLY and CDR2 FYNNEI. V was trimmed by 7 bases and J by 5 bases, leaving 11 bases between them. The CDR3 has 12 amino acids. DNA of the CDR3: TGTGCCAGCAATGATTTTTCGTATGGCTACACCTTC. Translating it yields CASNDFSYGYTF.

The rearrangement uses TRBV7-6 and TRBJ2-2; D unresolved. Trimming cost V 3 bases and J 5 bases, with 7 bases left between them. Germline V gene data show CDR1 as SGHVS and CDR2 as FNYEAQ. This CDR3 region has 13 residues. The CDR3 bases are TGTGCCAGCAGCTTTCGAGGAACCGGGGAGCTGTTTTTT. Protein product: CASSFRGTGELFF.

The chain uses TRBV28 and TRBJ2-7, with TRBD2 matching 11 bases. The CDR3 contains 15 residues. CDR1 MDHEN and CDR2 SYDVKM come from the germline V gene. After removal of 7 bases from V and 3 bases from J, the junction contained 8 bases not matched to a gene. CDR3 region: CASTTPLAGGYEQYF. The CDR3 DNA is TGTGCCAGCACCACCCCCCTAGCGGGAGGCTACGAGCAGTACTTC. Filled out from reference TRBV28 and TRBJ2-7, the complete variable domain reads DVKVTQSSRYLVKRTGEKVFLECVQDMDHENMFWYRQDPGLGLRLIYFSYDVKMKEKGDIPEGYSVSREKKERFSLILESASTNQTSMYLCASTTPLAGGYEQYFGPGTRLTVT.

The gene calls are TRBV4-1 and TRBJ2-7, with 8 bases fitting TRBD2. Unmatched junction bases numbered 11, after V lost 0 bases and J lost 4 bases. CDR3 length equals 17 residues. The V gene's germline CDR1 is MGHRA and CDR2 YSYEKL. The CDR3 bases are TGCGCCAGCAGCCAAGAGGGGGGACTAGGGGCTCCATACGAGCAGTACTTC. The encoded protein is CASSQEGGLGAPYEQYF.

The count of this clone is one. The chain employs TRBV4-1 and TRBJ2-2, with D possibly being TRBD1 (7 bases). CDR1 is MGHRA, CDR2 YSYEKL, per germline. V lost 4 bases and J 6 bases, leaving 9 bases between the germline ends. This CDR3 has 13 amino acids. In DNA form, the CDR3 reads TGCGCCAGCAGCCTCAGGGGGGCCGGGGAGCTGTTTTTT. Its protein product is CASSLRGAGELFF.

The chain carries TRBV5-1 and TRBJ2-3; 9 bases map to TRBD2. J lost 5 bases, V lost 5 bases, and 9 bases had no gene match. The CDR3 extends over 15 amino acids. CDR1 and CDR2 from the germline V gene are SGHRS and YFSETQ. In DNA, the CDR3 is TGCGCCAGCAGGGGGGCTAGCGGGACGGAAGATACGCAGTATTTT. This gives the protein CASRGASGTEDTQYF.

The rearrangement joins TRBV11-2 to TRBJ1-2; no definite D call. The V gene's germline CDR1 is SGHAT and CDR2 FQNNGV. This CDR3 has 18 amino acids. The V end lost 5 bases, the J end lost 0 bases, and 22 bases lay between the germline ends. Written as DNA, the CDR3 is TGTGCCAGCAGCCCTACACTTGCGGGCCTATCCGCTAACTATGGCTACACCTTC. This codes for CASSPTLAGLSANYGYTF.

This chain connects TRBV9 to TRBJ2-1; 12 nucleotides match TRBD2. Germline trimming cut 4 bases from V and 7 bases from J; bases unmatched to any gene: 12. The CDR3 has 17 residues. Looked up from germline, CDR1 is SGDLS and CDR2 is YYNGEE. The CDR3 region is CASSSAPLAGGLNEQFF. The CDR3 DNA follows: TGTGCCAGCAGCTCCGCCCCACTAGCGGGAGGTCTTAATGAGCAGTTCTTC.

The chain recombines TRBV28 with TRBJ2-7; D ambiguous. Looked up from germline, CDR1 is MDHEN and CDR2 is SYDVKM. The germline V and J ends were trimmed by 2 bases and 7 bases, with 6 bases remaining between them. The CDR3 spans 11 residues. CDR3 bases: TGTGCCAGCAGTTTAGCCAGAGAGCAGTACTTC. It specifies CASSLAREQYF. The full variable domain, its missing parts supplied by reference TRBV28 and TRBJ2-7, is DVKVTQSSRYLVKRTGEKVFLECVQDMDHENMFWYRQDPGLGLRLIYFSYDVKMKEKGDIPEGYSVSREKKERFSLILESASTNQTSMYLCASSLAREQYFGPGTRLTVT.

The V call is TRBV5-1, the J call TRBJ2-2; TRBD1 might be the D (7 bases). Trimming took 6 bases from V and 10 from J, leaving 22 bases between them. Germline CDR1 is SGHRS and CDR2 is YFSETQ. The CDR3 loop spans 15 amino acids. In nucleotides, the CDR3 is TGCGCCAGCATGGAGGGACAGCCTAGGGGGGCGGAGCTGTTTTTT. This codes for CASMEGQPRGAELFF. Combining the CDR3 with reference TRBV5-1 and TRBJ2-2 gives the whole variable domain KAGVTQTPRYLIKTRGQQVTLSCSPISGHRSVSWYQQTPGQGLQFLFEYFSETQRNKGNFPGRFSGRQFSNSRSEMNVSTLELGDSALYLCASMEGQPRGAELFFGEGSRLTVL.

This clone was seen only a few times. The V gene is TRBV4-1, the J gene TRBJ1-5, with a tentative D call TRBD1 (5 bases). The CDR3 spans 14 residues. CDR1 and CDR2 (germline): MGHRA, YSYEKL. The V and J ends lost 4 bases and 6 bases respectively, with 13 bases between them. The CDR3 here is CASSLRLGGQPQHF. CDR3 bases: TGCGCCAGCAGCCTCCGATTGGGGGGTCAGCCCCAGCATTTT.

This clone was seen a handful of times. V gene TRBV5-4 combines with J gene TRBJ1-6; TRBD1 aligns across 10 bases. Losses at the gene ends were 3 bases for V and 7 bases for J; bases not matched to a gene: 7. Looked up from germline, CDR1 is SGHNT and CDR2 is YYREEE (reference sequence). The CDR3 extends over 16 amino acids. The CDR3 coding sequence is TGTGCCAGCAGCTCTGGGGGGGACAGGGGAAATTCACCCCTCCACTTT. Protein: CASSSGGDRGNSPLHF.

The chain is built from TRBV15 and TRBJ1-4; 10 bases match TRBD1. J lost 0 bases, V lost 3 bases, and 7 bases had no gene match. The CDR3 has 18 residues. Germline V CDR1 and CDR2: LNHNV, YYDKDF (reference sequence). In DNA form, the CDR3 reads TGTGCCACCAGCAGGTCCCGGGACAGGGGAGCAACTAATGAAAAACTGTTTTTT. As protein: CATSRSRDRGATNEKLFF.

This chain connects TRBV27 to TRBJ2-3, with D hard to call. CDR1 and CDR2 (germline): MNHEY, SMNVEV (reference sequence). CDR3 length: 14 residues. Trimming shortened V by 5 bases and J by 3 bases, and 12 bases separated the two germline ends. CDR3 sequence reads: CASSPLVQTDTQYF. The CDR3 DNA is TGTGCCAGCAGTCCGTTAGTACAGACAGATACGCAGTATTTT.

V is TRBV11-2 and J is TRBJ2-7; 11 bases match TRBD2. Per germline, CDR1 SGHAT and CDR2 FQNNGV. V lost 3 bases to trimming and J lost 3 bases; unmatched junction nucleotides: 1. This CDR3 has 14 residues. This CDR3 is CASSFGTSGYEQYF. For the CDR3, the DNA is TGTGCCAGCAGCTTTGGGACTAGCGGCTACGAGCAGTACTTC.

The chain uses TRBV5-1 and TRBJ1-4, with D perhaps TRBD1 (6 bases). CDR3 size: 14 residues. Looked up from germline, CDR1 is SGHRS and CDR2 is YFSETQ. Trimming cost V 3 bases and J 5 bases, with 11 bases left between them. In nucleotides, the CDR3 is TGCGCCAGCAGCTACGGACAGAACAATGAAAAACTGTTTTTT. This sequence encodes CASSYGQNNEKLFF. The whole variable domain, filled in from reference TRBV5-1 and TRBJ1-4, reads KAGVTQTPRYLIKTRGQQVTLSCSPISGHRSVSWYQQTPGQGLQFLFEYFSETQRNKGNFPGRFSGRQFSNSRSEMNVSTLELGDSALYLCASSYGQNNEKLFFGSGTQLSVL.

The table lists this clone with a few counts. The chain is built from TRBV7-9 and TRBJ2-1; 12 nucleotides match TRBD2. The V and J ends lost 6 bases and 6 bases, in that order; junction bases with no gene match: 9. Germline V CDR1 and CDR2: SEHNR, FQNEAQ (reference sequence). CDR3 length: 16 amino acids. The CDR3 DNA is TGTGCCAGCAGTACCCCCCTAGCGGGAGGGCCCAATGAGCAGTTCTTC. Amino acids: CASSTPLAGGPNEQFF.

The chain employs TRBV7-2 and TRBJ1-2; D is undetermined. The germline gives CDR1 SGHTA, CDR2 FQGNSA. The V gene lost 0 bases and the J gene lost 4 bases, with 6 bases spanning the gap. CDR3 length: 13 amino acids. CDR3 region: CASSLAGVYGYTF. CDR3 DNA: TGTGCCAGCAGCTTAGCAGGAGTCTATGGCTACACCTTC.

The chain carries TRBV13 and TRBJ1-1; no clear D gene. Trimming took off 6 bases at V and 6 bases at J, with 17 bases between the two ends. The length of the CDR3 is 14 residues. CDR1 and CDR2 from the germline V gene are PRHDT and FYEKMQ (reference sequence). The CDR3 spells CASRELGRGPEAFF. CDR3 coding DNA: TGTGCCAGCAGGGAACTAGGGAGAGGCCCTGAAGCTTTCTTT.

The chain uses TRBV4-1 and TRBJ1-1; 9 bases agree with TRBD1. The CDR3 covers 14 residues. Trimming removed 8 bases from V and 9 bases from J; junction bases left unmatched: 13. Per germline, CDR1 MGHRA and CDR2 YSYEKL. For the CDR3, the DNA is TGCGCCAGCGAGGAACCCGGGACAGGGATTAAAGCTTTCTTT. Protein: CASEEPGTGIKAFF.

This rearrangement joins TRBV28 to TRBJ1-5; 7 positions match TRBD1. Trimming removed 5 bases from V and 5 bases from J; junction bases left unmatched: 3. Germline V gene data show CDR1 as MDHEN and CDR2 as SYDVKM. The CDR3 spans 13 residues. This CDR3 reads CASSRTGYQPQHF. CDR3 bases: TGTGCCAGCAGTCGGACAGGCTATCAGCCCCAGCATTTT.

The CDR3 DNA follows: TGTGCCAGCTCACCACAGGGGATTGCTGAAGCTTTCTTT. The encoded protein is CASSPQGIAEAFF. The genes are TRBV18 and TRBJ1-1, with D maybe TRBD1 (5 bases). V lost 1 base to trimming and J lost 6 bases, with 9 bases between them. Germline V gene data show CDR1 as KGHSH and CDR2 as LQKENI. The CDR3 is 13 residues long.

V usage is TRBV7-8 and J usage is TRBJ2-5, with D tentatively TRBD1 (6 bases). Trimming left V 6 bases short and J 3 bases short, with 8 bases between. Per germline, CDR1 SGHVS and CDR2 FQNEAQ. The CDR3 consists of 12 residues. Here the CDR3 DNA reads TGTGCCAGCAGTCGGACAGAAGAGACCCAGTACTTC. Translation gives CASSRTEETQYF. Looking up the rest from reference TRBV7-8 and TRBJ2-5 gives the full variable domain: GAGVSQSPRYKVAKRGQDVALRCDPISGHVSLFWYQQALGQGPEFLTYFQNEAQLDKSGLPSDRFFAERPEGSVSTLKIQRTQQEDSAVYLCASSRTEETQYFGPGTRLLVL.

The sample holds a few counts of this clone. V is TRBV9 and J is TRBJ2-2; D remains ambiguous. CDR1 is SGDLS and CDR2 is YYNGEE in the germline V gene. Trimming removed 3 bases from V and 7 bases from J, with 13 bases in between. The CDR3 is 14 amino acids. The CDR3 sequence: CASSETETFGELFF. CDR3 nucleotide sequence: TGTGCCAGCAGCGAGACTGAGACTTTCGGGGAGCTGTTTTTT.

Concerning this clone: Additional DNA sequences in this sample encode the identical CDR3. The rearrangement links TRBV29-1 to TRBJ2-7; perhaps TRBD1 as D (5 bases). The CDR3 is made up of 11 amino acids. Trimming cost V 2 bases and J 3 bases, with 5 bases left between them. CDR1 and CDR2 from the germline V gene are SQVTM and ANQGSEA. The DNA of the CDR3 is TGCAGCGTTGAACAGGGCTACGAGCAGTACTTC. Protein sequence: CSVEQGYEQYF.